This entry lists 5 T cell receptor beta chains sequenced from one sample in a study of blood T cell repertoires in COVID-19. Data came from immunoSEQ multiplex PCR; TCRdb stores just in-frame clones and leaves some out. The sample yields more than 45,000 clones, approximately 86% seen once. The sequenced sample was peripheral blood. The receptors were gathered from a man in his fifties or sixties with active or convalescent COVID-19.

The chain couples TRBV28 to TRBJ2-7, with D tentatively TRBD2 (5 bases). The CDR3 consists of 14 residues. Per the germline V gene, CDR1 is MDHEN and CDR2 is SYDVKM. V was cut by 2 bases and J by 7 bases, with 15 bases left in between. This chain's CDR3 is CASSLVDNPGEQYF. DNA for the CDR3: TGTGCCAGCAGTTTAGTGGATAACCCGGGGGAGCAGTACTTC.

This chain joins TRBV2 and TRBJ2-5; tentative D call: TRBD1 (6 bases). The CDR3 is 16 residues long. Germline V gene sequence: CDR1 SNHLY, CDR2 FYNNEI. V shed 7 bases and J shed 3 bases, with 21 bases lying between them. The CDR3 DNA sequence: TGTGCCAGCAACTCCCCAAGGGGAACAGGGAAAGAGACCCAGTACTTC. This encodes CASNSPRGTGKETQYF.

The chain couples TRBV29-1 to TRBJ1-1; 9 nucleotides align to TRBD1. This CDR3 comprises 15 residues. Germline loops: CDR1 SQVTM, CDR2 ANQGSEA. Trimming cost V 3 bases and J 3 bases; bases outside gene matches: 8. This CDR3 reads CSVDPTGGRYTEAFF. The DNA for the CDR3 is TGCAGCGTTGACCCCACAGGGGGCAGATACACTGAAGCTTTCTTT.

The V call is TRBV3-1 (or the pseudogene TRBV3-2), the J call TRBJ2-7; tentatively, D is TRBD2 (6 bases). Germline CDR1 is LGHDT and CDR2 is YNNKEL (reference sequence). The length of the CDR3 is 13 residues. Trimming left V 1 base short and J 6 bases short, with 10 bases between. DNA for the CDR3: TGTGCCAGCAGCCAAGTCTCGGGGGTCGAGCAGTACTTC. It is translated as CASSQVSGVEQYF.

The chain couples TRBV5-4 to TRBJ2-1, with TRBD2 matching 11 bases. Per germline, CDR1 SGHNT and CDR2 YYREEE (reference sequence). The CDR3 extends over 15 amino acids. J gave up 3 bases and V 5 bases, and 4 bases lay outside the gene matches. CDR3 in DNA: TGTGCCAGCAGTTCTAGCGGGGGGCTCTACAATGAGCAGTTCTTC. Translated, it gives CASSSSGGLYNEQFF. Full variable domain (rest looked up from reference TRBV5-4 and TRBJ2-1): ETGVTQSPTHLIKTRGQQVTLRCSSQSGHNTVSWYQQALGQGPQFIFQYYREEENGRGNFPPRFSGLQFPNYSSELNVNALELDDSALYLCASSSSGGLYNEQFFGPGTRLTVL.